Shown below are 16 T cell receptor beta chains from a single sample sequenced in a study of sequential checkpoint blockade in melanoma. Treatment in this sample: randomized to nivolumab then ipilimumab (arm A) or the reverse (arm B). This table comes from immunoSEQ multiplex PCR, and its TCRdb copy is limited to in-frame clones, with some not included. The sample consists of about 27,000 clones, approximately 75% of them appearing once. Sequenced material: CD8+ T cells sorted from blood (inferred from file names), taken from a patient given nivolumab and ipilimumab in sequence. The receptors derive from a human donor with melanoma.

The rearrangement joins TRBV2 to TRBJ1-4; D is unclear. Per germline, CDR1 SNHLY and CDR2 FYNNEI. This CDR3 comprises 12 residues. V was shortened by 6 bases and J by 5 bases, with 7 bases between the two germline ends. CDR3 sequence (DNA): TGTGCCAGCAGGGAGCCGAATGAAAAACTGTTTTTT. Protein product: CASREPNEKLFF.

The gene calls are TRBV6-6 and TRBJ2-7, with 7 bases fitting TRBD1. The CDR3 contains 14 residues. After removal of 0 bases from V and 2 bases from J, the junction contained 1 base not matched to a gene. In germline, CDR1 is MNHNY, CDR2 SVGAGI (reference sequence). The CDR3 loop is CASSYSGQTYEQYF. In nucleotides, the CDR3 is TGTGCCAGCAGTTACTCGGGACAGACCTACGAGCAGTACTTC.

DNA for the CDR3: TGTGCCAGCAGTTTATTGACAGCTAACCCCGAGCAGTACTTC. Encoded protein: CASSLLTANPEQYF. The chain links TRBV27 to TRBJ2-7; D possibly corresponds to TRBD1 (5 bases). V shed 1 base and J shed 6 bases, with 13 bases lying between them. CDR3 length: 14 residues. CDR1 is MNHEY and CDR2 is SMNVEV in the germline V gene (reference sequence).

The chain combines TRBV5-1 with TRBJ2-1; D uncertain. Deletions cut 0 bases from V and 0 bases from J, with 7 bases between. CDR1 is SGHRS, CDR2 YFSETQ, per germline. The CDR3 sequence is 15 residues long. The CDR3 reads CASSLGHPSYNEQFF. In DNA, the CDR3 is TGCGCCAGCAGCTTGGGACACCCCTCCTACAATGAGCAGTTCTTC.

The CDR3 region is CAWDKKEGTGELFF. CDR3 nucleotide sequence: TGTGCCTGGGACAAGAAGGAGGGCACCGGGGAGCTGTTTTTT. V usage is TRBV30 and J usage is TRBJ2-2; weak D call: TRBD2 (6 bases). V lost 5 bases to trimming and J lost 4 bases, with 14 bases between them. Germline V gene sequence: CDR1 GTSNPN, CDR2 SVGIG (reference sequence). The CDR3 is made up of 14 amino acids.

This chain joins TRBV10-1 and TRBJ2-4, with a tentative D call TRBD1 (6 bases). There are 16 residues in the CDR3. Deletions cut 2 bases from V and 0 bases from J, with 11 bases between. Germline loops: CDR1 WNHNN, CDR2 SYGVQD (reference sequence). CDR3 sequence (DNA): TGCGCCAGCAGTGAGAGTCAGGGGCAAGCCAAAAACATTCAGTACTTC. It encodes CASSESQGQAKNIQYF.

The gene calls are TRBV7-6 and TRBJ2-4; tentatively, D is TRBD1 (8 bases). Trimming left V 5 bases short and J 8 bases short, with 16 bases between. This CDR3 region has 14 residues. In germline, CDR1 is SGHVS, CDR2 FNYEAQ. CDR3 in amino acids: CASSLTGGGDIQYF. For the CDR3, the DNA is TGTGCCAGCAGCCTCACAGGGGGAGGGGACATTCAGTACTTC.

The chain combines TRBV7-3 with TRBJ1-2; 7 bases match TRBD1. Germline-derived CDR1 and CDR2 are SGHTA and FQGTGA. The CDR3 totals 14 residues. The V gene end was trimmed by 5 bases and the J gene end by 4 bases; junction bases not matched to a gene: 7. The CDR3 coding sequence is TGTGCCAGCAGCACAGGGGTATCGGCCTATGGCTACACCTTC. This encodes CASSTGVSAYGYTF.

The rearrangement uses TRBV19 and TRBJ2-7, with TRBD1 identical over 7 bases. The trim removed 3 bases at V and 5 bases at J, leaving 7 bases unmatched. This CDR3 is built from 14 residues. Germline V gene sequence: CDR1 LNHDA, CDR2 SQIVND (reference sequence). CDR3 sequence (DNA): TGTGCCAGTAGTATGGGACAGAGTCTTCACGAGCAGTACTTC. Protein sequence: CASSMGQSLHEQYF. The entire variable domain, with the rest obtained from reference TRBV19 and TRBJ2-7, is as follows: DGGITQSPKYLFRKEGQNVTLSCEQNLNHDAMYWYRQDPGQGLRLIYYSQIVNDFQKGDIAEGYSVSREKKESFPLTVTSAQKNPTAFYLCASSMGQSLHEQYFGPGTRLTVT.

The chain recombines TRBV28 with TRBJ2-7; tentative D call: TRBD1 (6 bases). Germline V CDR1 and CDR2: MDHEN, SYDVKM. V dropped 3 bases and J dropped 5 bases, with 14 bases sitting between them. The CDR3 loop spans 14 amino acids. The CDR3 coding sequence is TGTGCCAGCAGTTTTCTACAGGGAGCCCACGAGCAGTACTTC. Residues: CASSFLQGAHEQYF.

V usage is TRBV25-1 and J usage is TRBJ2-2; the match to TRBD2 covers 13 bases. Per the germline V gene, CDR1 is MGHDK and CDR2 is SYGVNS. This CDR3 has 18 residues. The trim removed 3 bases at V and 7 bases at J, leaving 11 bases unmatched. The CDR3 region has the DNA TGTGCCAGCAGTGAGCCGTCACTAGCGGGGGGGATCGGCGGGGAGCTGTTTTTT. It specifies CASSEPSLAGGIGGELFF.

The J gene is TRBJ1-2, the V gene TRBV29-1; a possible D gene is TRBD1 (5 bases). The CDR3 consists of 14 residues. Germline CDR1 and CDR2: SQVTM and ANQGSEA. V lost 0 bases and J 7 bases, leaving 15 bases between the germline ends. The CDR3 protein is CSVEDAWGGSGYTF. As DNA, the CDR3 is TGCAGCGTTGAAGATGCCTGGGGGGGTAGTGGCTACACCTTC.

The chain recombines TRBV5-5 with TRBJ2-3, with D unresolved. Trimming removed 4 bases at V and 6 bases at J, with 9 bases between. The CDR3 runs 12 residues. In germline, CDR1 is SGHKS, CDR2 YYEKEE (reference sequence). Here the CDR3 DNA reads TGTGCCAGCAGCCAACAATCCGATACGCAGTATTTT. The encoded protein is CASSQQSDTQYF.

The J gene is TRBJ2-7, the V gene TRBV5-1; D might be TRBD2 (7 bases). Trimming took 6 bases from V and 6 from J, leaving 16 bases between them. CDR1 and CDR2 from the germline V gene are SGHRS and YFSETQ. The CDR3 loop spans 13 amino acids. This chain's CDR3 is CASTGTGRAEQYF. CDR3 DNA: TGCGCCAGCACCGGAACAGGGAGGGCCGAGCAGTACTTC.

As concerns this clone: The final CDR3 position lacks the conserved phenylalanine or tryptophan, pointing to a likely read error. Because the CDR3's place on the DNA is in doubt, the DNA is left out and the CDR3 is given as listed by TCRdb. The V call is TRBV6-6, the J call TRBJ1-2; TRBD1 was called by the table and not checked on the DNA. The CDR3 comprises 12 residues, both ends counted. Germline V lookup: CDR1 MNHNY, CDR2 SVGAGI (reference sequence). CDR3 sequence: CASSYSGTGLDI.

The chain has TRBV28 and TRBJ1-1; TRBD1 matches at 8 bases. Unmatched junction bases numbered 10, after V lost 5 bases and J lost 8 bases. The CDR3 covers 14 residues. Germline V gene lookup returns CDR1 MDHEN and CDR2 SYDVKM. Here the CDR3 DNA reads TGTGCCAGCAGTCGGTCCAGGGGACAGGCCGAAGCTTTCTTT. Translation: CASSRSRGQAEAFF.